Listed below are T cell receptor beta chains from one sample, sequenced in a study of blood T cell repertoires in COVID-19. Data came from immunoSEQ multiplex PCR; TCRdb stores just in-frame clones and leaves some out. The sample consists of about 190,000 clones, 88% of them appearing once. Sequencing was performed on peripheral blood. The receptors originated from a man in his thirties or forties with acute or convalescent COVID-19. The conserved cysteine and the conserved F or W are not part of the CDR3 here. The order of the fields is V gene, clone size, CDR3 protein. Only some rows state a clone size, as once, few, many or a class for expanded clones.

>TRBV6-5|-
ASRDQGGANYGYT
>TRBV19|-
ASSLLGQGFSPLH
>TRBV6-1|-
ASSERVAGELF
>TRBV30|-
AWNRRGGSYEQY
>TRBV9|-
ASSGGQGLNTGELF
>TRBV30|once
AYIAGGGETQY
>TRBV10-3|-
ATSVGVPLWSPLH
>TRBV12-5|-
ASGTNRGGIYGYT
>TRBV5-1|few
ASSLGEAYGYT
>TRBV18|-
ASSQNSEQY